The rows below give T cell receptor beta chains drawn from one sample of a study of blood T cell repertoires in COVID-19. Assay used: immunoSEQ multiplex PCR; TCRdb lists only in-frame clones, some missing. In the table there are 90,000 to 120,000 clones, approximately 90% of which are singletons. Sequenced: peripheral blood. The source of these receptors is a woman between 25 and 40 years old with acute or convalescent COVID-19. Each CDR3 is given with its conserved first and last residue. The D gene is left open where the match is weak. Only some rows state a clone size, as once, few, many or a class for expanded clones.

size: -; D: -; V: TRBV6-6; J: TRBJ1-6; CDR3: CASRGGSPLHF; DNA: TGTGCCAGCAGGGGAGGGTCACCCCTCCACTTT
size: -; D: -; V: TRBV6-1; J: TRBJ1-6; CDR3: CASSESQGSPLHF; DNA: TGTGCCAGCAGTGAAAGCCAGGGCTCACCCCTCCACTTT
size: -; D: TRBD2; V: TRBV4-1; J: TRBJ2-1; CDR3: CASSQLAGGTYNEQFF; DNA: TGCGCCAGCAGCCAATTAGCGGGGGGTACGTACAATGAGCAGTTCTTC
size: -; D: TRBD1; V: TRBV2; J: TRBJ2-7; CDR3: CASGQGMLSYEQYF; DNA: TGTGCCAGCGGACAGGGGATGCTCTCTTACGAGCAGTACTTC
size: -; D: TRBD1; V: TRBV2; J: TRBJ2-7; CDR3: CASRQGYEQYF; DNA: TGTGCCAGCAGACAGGGGTACGAGCAGTACTTC
size: -; D: TRBD2; V: TRBV3-1/TRBV3-2; J: TRBJ2-2; CDR3: CASSRLAGGNTGELFF; DNA: TGTGCCAGCAGCCGACTAGCGGGGGGAAACACCGGGGAGCTGTTTTTT
size: once; D: -; V: TRBV10-2; J: TRBJ1-3; CDR3: CASNLNGVSGNTIYF; DNA: TGCGCCAGCAACCTCAACGGGGTCTCTGGAAACACCATATATTTT
size: -; D: TRBD2; V: TRBV7-8; J: TRBJ2-7; CDR3: CASSLESLLAGGPYEQYF; DNA: TGTGCCAGCAGCTTAGAGAGTTTGTTAGCGGGGGGACCCTACGAGCAGTACTTC
size: -; D: TRBD1; V: TRBV4-3; J: TRBJ2-2; CDR3: CASSQREVRGTGELFF; DNA: TGCGCCAGCAGCCAACGAGAGGTCAGGGGGACCGGGGAGCTGTTTTTT
size: -; D: TRBD1; V: TRBV30; J: TRBJ2-5; CDR3: CAWRDRDRGLETQYF; DNA: TGTGCCTGGCGGGACCGGGACAGGGGGCTAGAGACCCAGTACTTC
size: -; D: TRBD1; V: TRBV27; J: TRBJ1-1; CDR3: CASSLWDRGRPEAFF; DNA: TGTGCCAGCAGTTTATGGGACAGGGGCCGCCCTGAAGCTTTCTTT
size: few; D: TRBD1; V: TRBV7-2; J: TRBJ2-3; CDR3: CASSSGDRGLDTQYF; DNA: TGTGCCAGCAGCTCTGGGGACAGGGGATTGGATACGCAGTATTTT
size: -; D: -; V: TRBV27; J: TRBJ2-7; CDR3: CASSHSSYEQYF; DNA: TGTGCCAGCAGTCACAGCTCCTACGAGCAGTACTTC
size: few; D: -; V: TRBV6-5; J: TRBJ2-7; CDR3: CASTAYEQYF; DNA: TGTGCCAGCACCGCCTACGAGCAGTACTTC
size: -; D: -; V: TRBV27; J: TRBJ1-1; CDR3: CASSLQGVGTEAFF; DNA: TGTGCCAGCAGTTTACAAGGGGTTGGCACTGAAGCTTTCTTT
size: -; D: -; V: TRBV28; J: TRBJ1-5; CDR3: CASRTYRNQPQHF; DNA: TGTGCCAGCAGAACTTACAGGAATCAGCCCCAGCATTTT
size: -; D: -; V: TRBV2; J: TRBJ1-5; CDR3: CASAPLPAGQWHF; DNA: TGTGCCAGCGCCCCCTTACCGGCGGGCCAATGGCATTTT
size: once; D: TRBD1; V: TRBV6-5; J: TRBJ1-5; CDR3: CASSPDRGQQPQHF; DNA: TGTGCCAGCAGCCCGGACAGGGGACAACAGCCCCAGCATTTT
size: -; D: TRBD2; V: TRBV9; J: TRBJ2-1; CDR3: CASSATGLAPYNEQFF; DNA: TGTGCCAGCAGCGCTACTGGACTAGCGCCCTACAATGAGCAGTTCTTC
size: -; D: TRBD1; V: TRBV4-3; J: TRBJ2-7; CDR3: CASSLGQGVSYEQYF; DNA: TGCGCCAGCAGCCTTGGACAGGGCGTTTCCTACGAGCAGTACTTC
size: -; D: -; V: TRBV19; J: TRBJ2-7; CDR3: CASSLTHSHEQYF; DNA: TGTGCCAGTAGTCTCACCCACTCCCACGAGCAGTACTTC
size: -; D: TRBD1; V: TRBV9; J: TRBJ2-5; CDR3: CASSLGTGGKQETQYF; DNA: TGTGCCAGCAGCCTCGGGACAGGGGGGAAACAAGAGACCCAGTACTTC
size: -; D: TRBD1; V: TRBV10-3; J: TRBJ1-5; CDR3: CAIRDRDGQPQHF; DNA: TGTGCCATCAGGGACAGGGACGGTCAGCCCCAGCATTTT
size: -; D: -; V: TRBV7-2; J: TRBJ1-1; CDR3: CASSLRQGNTEAFF; DNA: TGTGCCAGCAGCTTACGCCAGGGGAACACTGAAGCTTTCTTT
size: -; D: -; V: TRBV29-1; J: TRBJ2-7; CDR3: CSVAAGVSYEQYF; DNA: TGCAGCGTCGCGGCGGGCGTCTCCTACGAGCAGTACTTC
size: -; D: -; V: TRBV29-1; J: TRBJ2-5; CDR3: CSVRVRGGETQYF; DNA: TGCAGCGTTCGTGTACGGGGTGGAGAGACCCAGTACTTC
size: -; D: -; V: TRBV5-1; J: TRBJ2-7; CDR3: CASSFNTAYEQYF; DNA: TGCGCCAGCAGCTTCAACACCGCCTACGAGCAGTACTTC
size: -; D: TRBD1; V: TRBV15; J: TRBJ2-7; CDR3: CATSGDRGAYEQYF; DNA: TGTGCCACCAGCGGAGACAGGGGGGCCTACGAGCAGTACTTC
size: once; D: TRBD2; V: TRBV27; J: TRBJ2-1; CDR3: CASSLLPSSGSLYEQFF; DNA: TGTGCCAGCAGTTTGCTTCCGTCTAGCGGGAGTTTGTATGAGCAGTTCTTC
size: -; D: TRBD1; V: TRBV15; J: TRBJ2-7; CDR3: CATSRSDRVFEQYF; DNA: TGTGCCACCAGCAGGTCGGACAGGGTTTTCGAGCAGTACTTC
size: few; D: -; V: TRBV28; J: TRBJ1-2; CDR3: CASSLEDSYGYTF; DNA: TGTGCCAGCAGTTTAGAGGATTCCTATGGCTACACCTTC
size: once; D: -; V: TRBV11-2; J: TRBJ2-2; CDR3: CASSLTGHLTGELFF; DNA: TGTGCCAGCAGCTTAACCGGACACCTCACCGGGGAGCTGTTTTTT
size: -; D: -; V: TRBV6-5; J: TRBJ1-4; CDR3: CASSYSSGIEKLFF; DNA: TGTGCCAGCAGTTACTCATCCGGGATCGAAAAACTGTTTTTT
size: -; D: -; V: TRBV7-9; J: TRBJ2-1; CDR3: CASSLEVGAEQFF; DNA: TGTGCCAGCAGCTTAGAGGTGGGGGCTGAGCAGTTCTTC
size: -; D: -; V: TRBV21-1; J: TRBJ1-5; CDR3: CASSKSGYPYQPQHF; DNA: TGTGCCAGCAGCAAATCCGGTTACCCTTATCAGCCCCAGCATTTT
size: -; D: TRBD1; V: TRBV28; J: TRBJ2-1; CDR3: CASSAGTGAYNEQFF; DNA: TGTGCCAGCAGTGCCGGGACAGGGGCCTACAATGAGCAGTTCTTC
size: once; D: TRBD2; V: TRBV6-1; J: TRBJ2-7; CDR3: CASSEGTSGRYEQYF; DNA: TGTGCCAGCAGTGAAGGGACTAGCGGTCGCTACGAGCAGTACTTC
size: -; D: -; V: TRBV6-1; J: TRBJ1-2; CDR3: CASSEAHTSYGYTF; DNA: TGTGCCAGCAGTGAAGCGCACACATCCTATGGCTACACCTTC
size: -; D: -; V: TRBV7-2; J: TRBJ1-1; CDR3: CASSPRGTEAFF; DNA: TGTGCCAGCAGCCCACGAGGGACTGAAGCTTTCTTT
size: -; D: TRBD2; V: TRBV28; J: TRBJ2-7; CDR3: CASSQSSGGAYEQYF; DNA: TGTGCCAGCAGTCAATCTAGCGGGGGGGCCTACGAGCAGTACTTC
size: -; D: TRBD1; V: TRBV19; J: TRBJ1-5; CDR3: CASRVRGQDDTQPQHF; DNA: TGTGCCAGTAGGGTTCGGGGACAGGACGATACACAGCCCCAGCATTTT
size: -; D: -; V: TRBV28; J: TRBJ1-2; CDR3: CASSIGQYGYTF; DNA: TGTGCCAGCAGTATAGGACAGTATGGCTACACCTTC
size: -; D: TRBD1; V: TRBV6-2/TRBV6-3; J: TRBJ1-4; CDR3: CASSRTGDSEKLFF; DNA: TGTGCCAGCAGTCGTACAGGGGATTCTGAAAAACTGTTTTTT
size: -; D: -; V: TRBV7-7; J: TRBJ2-3; CDR3: CAIGGSSTDTQYF; DNA: TGTGCCATCGGGGGTTCTAGCACAGATACGCAGTATTTT
size: -; D: -; V: TRBV6-5; J: TRBJ2-1; CDR3: CASSRGLYNEQFF; DNA: TGTGCCAGCAGCCGAGGACTCTACAATGAGCAGTTCTTC
size: -; D: TRBD2; V: TRBV2; J: TRBJ2-5; CDR3: CASKGTNQETQYF; DNA: TGTGCCAGCAAAGGGACTAACCAAGAGACCCAGTACTTC
size: -; D: -; V: TRBV13; J: TRBJ1-2; CDR3: CASTRGGKDGYTF; DNA: TGTGCCAGCACGCGGGGGGGGAAGGATGGCTACACCTTC
size: -; D: -; V: TRBV12-5; J: TRBJ2-7; CDR3: CASGFSTYEQYF; DNA: TGTGCTAGTGGTTTCTCTACCTACGAGCAGTACTTC
size: -; D: TRBD1; V: TRBV5-8; J: TRBJ2-5; CDR3: CASSFDRTGGGEQETQYF; DNA: TGTGCCAGCAGCTTTGACCGGACAGGGGGGGGAGAGCAAGAGACCCAGTACTTC
size: -; D: -; V: TRBV9; J: TRBJ1-2; CDR3: CASSVVTDGYTF; DNA: TGTGCCAGCAGCGTGGTAACGGATGGCTACACCTTC
size: -; D: -; V: TRBV7-2; J: TRBJ2-1; CDR3: CASSLLRGWYNEQFF; DNA: TGTGCCAGCAGCTTATTGCGGGGATGGTACAATGAGCAGTTCTTC
size: -; D: TRBD1; V: TRBV3-1/TRBV3-2; J: TRBJ1-2; CDR3: CASSQGSFSRGHGYTF; DNA: TGTGCCAGCAGCCAAGGTTCTTTTTCGAGGGGGCATGGCTACACCTTC
size: -; D: -; V: TRBV5-1; J: TRBJ1-1; CDR3: CASSLAGVKNTEAFF; DNA: TGCGCCAGCAGCTTGGCGGGGGTGAAGAACACTGAAGCTTTCTTT
size: -; D: -; V: TRBV10-3; J: TRBJ2-3; CDR3: CAIRTGPGTQYF; DNA: TGTGCCATCAGGACAGGTCCGGGGACGCAGTATTTT
size: -; D: TRBD2; V: TRBV7-3; J: TRBJ2-3; CDR3: CASSLIGGSSGMTDTQYF; DNA: TGTGCCAGCAGCTTAATAGGGGGGTCTAGCGGGATGACAGATACGCAGTATTTT
size: -; D: -; V: TRBV5-6; J: TRBJ2-1; CDR3: CASSPGDNEQFF; DNA: TGTGCCAGCAGCCCCGGGGACAATGAGCAGTTCTTC
size: -; D: TRBD1; V: TRBV27; J: TRBJ1-4; CDR3: CASSWAGGREKLFF; DNA: TGTGCCAGCAGTTGGGCAGGGGGCCGCGAAAAACTGTTTTTT
size: -; D: TRBD1; V: TRBV28; J: TRBJ1-2; CDR3: CASSWDRGFYGYTF; DNA: TGTGCCAGCAGTTGGGACAGGGGATTCTATGGCTACACCTTC
size: -; D: TRBD2; V: TRBV18; J: TRBJ2-7; CDR3: CASSLDLAGAQYEQYF; DNA: TGTGCCAGCTCACTCGATCTAGCGGGGGCCCAGTACGAGCAGTACTTC